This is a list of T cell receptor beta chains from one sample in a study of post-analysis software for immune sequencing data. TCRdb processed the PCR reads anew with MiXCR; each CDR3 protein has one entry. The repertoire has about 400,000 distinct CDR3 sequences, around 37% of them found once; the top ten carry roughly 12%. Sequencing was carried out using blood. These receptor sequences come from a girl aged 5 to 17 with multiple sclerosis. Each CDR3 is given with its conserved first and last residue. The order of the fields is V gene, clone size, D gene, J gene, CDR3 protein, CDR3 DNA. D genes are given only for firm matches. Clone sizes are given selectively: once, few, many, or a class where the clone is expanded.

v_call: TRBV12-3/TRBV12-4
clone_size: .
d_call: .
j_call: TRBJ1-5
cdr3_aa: CTSSPGVGWSNQPQHF
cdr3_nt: TGTACCAGCAGTCCGGGGGTAGGGTGGAGCAATCAGCCCCAGCATTTT

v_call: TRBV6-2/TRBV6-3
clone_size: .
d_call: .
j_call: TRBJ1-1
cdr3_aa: CASTPWVGRNTEAFF
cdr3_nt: TGTGCCAGCACCCCCTGGGTCGGAAGAAACACTGAAGCTTTCTTT

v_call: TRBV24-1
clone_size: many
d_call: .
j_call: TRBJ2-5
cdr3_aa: CATDGLQETQYF
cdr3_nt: TGTGCCACCGACGGACTACAAGAGACCCAGTACTTC

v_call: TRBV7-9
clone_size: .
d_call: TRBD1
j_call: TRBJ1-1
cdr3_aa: CASSPDRGGTEAFF
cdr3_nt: TGTGCCAGCAGCCCGGACAGGGGCGGCACTGAAGCTTTCTTT

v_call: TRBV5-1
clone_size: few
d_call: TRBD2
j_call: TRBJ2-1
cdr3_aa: CASSLGASGEDEQFF
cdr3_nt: TGCGCCAGCAGCTTGGGTGCTAGCGGGGAAGATGAGCAGTTCTTC

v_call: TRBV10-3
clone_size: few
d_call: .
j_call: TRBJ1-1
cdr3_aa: CAISEAGTNTEAFF
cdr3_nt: TGTGCCATCAGTGAGGCAGGGACTAACACTGAAGCTTTCTTT

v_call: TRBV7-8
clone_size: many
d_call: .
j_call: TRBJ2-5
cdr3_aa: CASSLYRDLVETQYF
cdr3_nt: TGTGCCAGCAGCTTATACCGGGACTTGGTCGAGACCCAGTACTTC

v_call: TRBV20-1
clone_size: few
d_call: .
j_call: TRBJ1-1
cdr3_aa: CSAPQGDTEAFF
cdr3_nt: TGCAGTGCTCCACAGGGTGACACTGAAGCTTTCTTT

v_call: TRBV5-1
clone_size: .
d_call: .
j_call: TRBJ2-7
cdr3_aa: CASSLDSYYEQYF
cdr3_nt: TGCGCCAGCAGCTTGGACAGTTATTACGAGCAGTACTTC

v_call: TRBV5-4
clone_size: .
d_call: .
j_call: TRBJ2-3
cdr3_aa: CASSPGPGRADTQYF
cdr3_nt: TGTGCCAGCAGCCCCGGGCCAGGGCGGGCAGATACGCAGTATTTT

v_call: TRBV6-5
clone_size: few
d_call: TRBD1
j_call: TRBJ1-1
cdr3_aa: CASSYGLGQVSAEAFF
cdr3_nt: TGTGCCAGCAGTTACGGCCTGGGACAGGTCTCCGCTGAAGCTTTCTTT

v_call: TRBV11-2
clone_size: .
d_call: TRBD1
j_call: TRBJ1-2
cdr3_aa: CASSLVGTGLGYTF
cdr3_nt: TGTGCCAGCAGTCTAGTGGGGACAGGGCTTGGCTACACCTTC

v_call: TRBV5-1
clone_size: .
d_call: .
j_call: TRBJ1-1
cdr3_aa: CASAPYGVGTEAFF
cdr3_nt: TGCGCCAGCGCCCCTTATGGGGTTGGCACTGAAGCTTTCTTT

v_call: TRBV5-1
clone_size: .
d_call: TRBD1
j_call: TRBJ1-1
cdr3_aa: CASSVGTGATEAFF
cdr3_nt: TGCGCCAGCAGCGTCGGGACAGGGGCCACTGAAGCTTTCTTT

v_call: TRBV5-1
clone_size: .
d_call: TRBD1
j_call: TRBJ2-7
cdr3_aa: CASSLVRTGPYNEQYF
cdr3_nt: TGCGCCAGCAGCTTGGTTAGGACAGGGCCTTACAATGAGCAGTACTTC

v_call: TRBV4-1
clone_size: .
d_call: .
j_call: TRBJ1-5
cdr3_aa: CASSQVITQRSYSNQPQHF
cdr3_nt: TGCGCCAGCAGCCAAGTCATCACACAGAGATCCTATAGCAATCAGCCCCAGCATTTT

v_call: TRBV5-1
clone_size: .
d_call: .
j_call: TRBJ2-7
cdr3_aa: CASRETQGIYTYEQYF
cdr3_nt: TGCGCCAGCAGAGAAACCCAGGGGATTTATACCTACGAGCAGTACTTC

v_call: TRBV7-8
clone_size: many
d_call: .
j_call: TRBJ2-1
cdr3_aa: CASSLGWQVVYNEQFF
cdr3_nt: TGTGCCAGCAGCTTAGGTTGGCAGGTCGTCTACAATGAGCAGTTCTTC

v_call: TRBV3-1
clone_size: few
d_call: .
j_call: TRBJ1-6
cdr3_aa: CASSQSPGGLPSQPLHF
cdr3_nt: TGTGCCAGCAGCCAATCGCCAGGAGGACTACCTTCGCAACCCCTCCACTTT

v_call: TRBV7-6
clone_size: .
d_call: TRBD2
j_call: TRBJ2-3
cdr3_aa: CASSLYGAGGPPPTDTQYF
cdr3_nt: TGTGCCAGCAGCTTATACGGAGCGGGGGGGCCCCCCCCCACAGATACGCAGTATTTT

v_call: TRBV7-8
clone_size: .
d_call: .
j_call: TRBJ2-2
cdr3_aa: CASSPDRIYTGELFF
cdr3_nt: TGTGCCAGCAGTCCCGACAGAATTTACACCGGGGAGCTGTTTTTT

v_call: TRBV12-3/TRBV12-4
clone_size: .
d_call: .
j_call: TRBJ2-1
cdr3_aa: CASSQGLFSYSEQFF
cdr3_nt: TGTGCCAGCAGTCAAGGACTATTCAGCTACAGTGAGCAGTTCTTC

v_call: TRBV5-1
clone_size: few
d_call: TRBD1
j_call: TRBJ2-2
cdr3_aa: CASSWDRGRTGELFF
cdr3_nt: TGCGCCAGCAGCTGGGACAGGGGTCGTACCGGGGAGCTGTTTTTT

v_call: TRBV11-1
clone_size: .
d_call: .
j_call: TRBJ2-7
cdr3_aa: CASSKGSGGEQYF
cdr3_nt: TGTGCCAGCAGCAAGGGTAGCGGTGGGGAGCAGTACTTC

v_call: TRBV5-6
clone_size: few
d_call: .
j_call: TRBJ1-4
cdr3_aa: CASSFRPSATNEKLFF
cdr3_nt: TGTGCCAGCAGCTTCCGACCATCAGCAACTAATGAAAAACTGTTTTTT

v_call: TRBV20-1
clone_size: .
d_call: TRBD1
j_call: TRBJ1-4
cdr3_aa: CSARDKGQGGKLFF
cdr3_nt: TGCAGTGCTAGAGATAAGGGACAGGGAGGAAAACTGTTTTTT